The 13 T cell receptor beta chains reported below all come from one sample, sequenced in a study of blood T cell dynamics during melanoma immunotherapy. This table comes from immunoSEQ multiplex PCR, and its TCRdb copy is limited to in-frame clones, with some not included. Among approximately 15,000 clones listed, about 84% were seen once. Time point here: pre-treatment baseline. The sample consisted of blood, taken from a patient treated with checkpoint blockade. The origin of the receptors is a human donor with melanoma.

The rearrangement links TRBV7-6 to TRBJ2-3, with D tentatively TRBD2 (6 bases). CDR3 length: 13 amino acids. The germline gives CDR1 SGHVS, CDR2 FNYEAQ. The V and J ends lost 5 bases and 1 base respectively, with 7 bases between them. The CDR3 here is CASSPSGTDTQYF. The DNA of the CDR3 is TGTGCCAGCAGCCCTAGCGGCACAGATACGCAGTATTTT.

V and J are TRBV5-1 and TRBJ2-2, with D possibly being TRBD1 (5 bases). The CDR3 covers 16 residues. Germline loops: CDR1 SGHRS, CDR2 YFSETQ. The germline V and J ends were trimmed by 4 bases and 6 bases, with 19 bases remaining between them. This CDR3 reads CASSASLGRAAGELFF. The CDR3 DNA reads TGCGCCAGCAGCGCATCTCTGGGCAGGGCGGCCGGGGAGCTGTTTTTT.

The chain is built from TRBV5-1 and TRBJ1-4; D unclear. This CDR3 comprises 14 residues. CDR1 is SGHRS and CDR2 is YFSETQ in the germline V gene. The V end lost 1 base, the J end lost 11 bases, and 15 bases lay between the germline ends. DNA for the CDR3: TGCGCCAGCAGCTTGCCGGGTTCGGGAGCTAAACTGTTTTTT. Amino acids: CASSLPGSGAKLFF.

The chain links TRBV9 to TRBJ1-2; D might be TRBD1 (6 bases). V was cut by 4 bases and J by 4 bases, with 11 bases left in between. Germline assignment: CDR1 SGDLS and CDR2 YYNGEE. This CDR3 contains 13 residues. Written as DNA, the CDR3 is TGTGCCAGCAGCCCGCGGACAGCCTATGGCTACACCTTC. It encodes CASSPRTAYGYTF.

This chain connects TRBV9 to TRBJ2-2, with 8 bases aligning to TRBD2. The CDR3 has 20 residues. The germline gives CDR1 SGDLS, CDR2 YYNGEE. Germline trimming cut 0 bases from V and 4 bases from J; bases unmatched to any gene: 17. CDR3 DNA: TGTGCCAGCAGCGTAGCAGGACTAGCTACCGCGGGGCTTACCACCGGGGAGCTGTTTTTT. It specifies CASSVAGLATAGLTTGELFF.

V and J are TRBV6-6 and TRBJ2-6; tentatively, D is TRBD1 (5 bases). V lost 0 bases and J 7 bases, leaving 7 bases between the germline ends. The length of the CDR3 is 14 residues. Per the germline V gene, CDR1 is MNHNY and CDR2 is SVGAGI (reference sequence). CDR3 sequence: CASSYSTDANVLTF. CDR3 nucleotide sequence: TGTGCCAGCAGTTACTCGACAGACGCCAACGTCCTGACTTTC.

This clone was detected once. This sequence joins TRBV4-1 and TRBJ2-7; 7 bases line up with TRBD2. Germline CDR1 and CDR2: MGHRA and YSYEKL. Germline trimming cut 0 bases from V and 1 base from J; bases unmatched to any gene: 0. This CDR3 spans 14 amino acids. CDR3 sequence (DNA): TGCGCCAGCAGCCAAGACGGGGGGTCCTACGAGCAGTACTTC. Amino acid sequence: CASSQDGGSYEQYF.

This chain uses TRBV28 with TRBJ2-3, with D possibly being TRBD2 (7 bases). CDR3 size: 14 residues. CDR1 MDHEN and CDR2 SYDVKM come from the germline V gene. Trimming removed 7 bases at V and 4 bases at J, with 15 bases between. The CDR3 DNA sequence: TGTGCCAGCATCATTAGGGGGGGCCCAGATACGCAGTATTTT. Protein product: CASIIRGGPDTQYF.

This rearrangement joins TRBV5-4 to TRBJ2-7, with 10 bases aligning to TRBD1. The CDR3 extends over 15 amino acids. From germline, CDR1 is SGHNT and CDR2 YYREEE (reference sequence). J lost 2 bases, V lost 3 bases, and 5 bases had no gene match. In nucleotides, the CDR3 is TGTGCCAGCAGCTCTGGACAGGGGGTGCCCTACGAGCAGTACTTC. Its translation is CASSSGQGVPYEQYF.

The gene calls are TRBV10-1 and TRBJ2-1; TRBD1 or TRBD2 may be the D gene (5 bases each). The CDR3 has 16 amino acids. Germline values: CDR1 WNHNN, CDR2 SYGVQD (reference sequence). Trimming pared 6 bases from V and 10 bases from J, leaving 25 bases between. The CDR3 here is CASSGTGAKAMGEQFF. In DNA form, the CDR3 reads TGCGCCAGCAGCGGTACCGGGGCAAAGGCAATGGGGGAGCAGTTCTTC.

The V gene is TRBV5-6, the J gene TRBJ1-1, with D possibly TRBD1 on 5 matching bases. Deletions cut 1 base from V and 0 bases from J, with 10 bases between. This CDR3 region has 15 residues. The germline CDR1 and CDR2 sequences are SGHDT and YYEEEE. DNA of the CDR3: TGTGCCAGCAGCTTGTTTGCAGGGATGAACACTGAAGCTTTCTTT. Its protein product is CASSLFAGMNTEAFF. Together with reference TRBV5-6 and TRBJ1-1, the CDR3 gives the full variable domain: DAGVTQSPTHLIKTRGQQVTLRCSPKSGHDTVSWYQQALGQGPQFIFQYYEEEERQRGNFPDRFSGHQFPNYSSELNVNALLLGDSALYLCASSLFAGMNTEAFFGQGTRLTVV.

J is TRBJ2-7 and V is TRBV28; tentatively, D is TRBD1 (6 bases). The CDR3 runs to 15 residues. The V end was cut by 3 bases, the J end by 0 bases, with 12 bases between. Germline CDR1 reads MDHEN; CDR2 reads SYDVKM. CDR3 coding DNA: TGTGCCAGCAGTTTTTCAGGGGAAGGCTCCTACGAGCAGTACTTC. It encodes CASSFSGEGSYEQYF.

This chain uses TRBV10-1 with TRBJ2-5, with D possibly TRBD2 on 5 matching bases. This CDR3 is 15 amino acids long. Per the germline V gene, CDR1 is WNHNN and CDR2 is SYGVQD (reference sequence). V gave up 5 bases and J gave up 4 bases, with 17 bases separating them. CDR3 sequence: CASSQSSTIGETQYF. CDR3 DNA: TGCGCCAGCAGTCAGAGCTCGACTATAGGAGAGACCCAGTACTTC.